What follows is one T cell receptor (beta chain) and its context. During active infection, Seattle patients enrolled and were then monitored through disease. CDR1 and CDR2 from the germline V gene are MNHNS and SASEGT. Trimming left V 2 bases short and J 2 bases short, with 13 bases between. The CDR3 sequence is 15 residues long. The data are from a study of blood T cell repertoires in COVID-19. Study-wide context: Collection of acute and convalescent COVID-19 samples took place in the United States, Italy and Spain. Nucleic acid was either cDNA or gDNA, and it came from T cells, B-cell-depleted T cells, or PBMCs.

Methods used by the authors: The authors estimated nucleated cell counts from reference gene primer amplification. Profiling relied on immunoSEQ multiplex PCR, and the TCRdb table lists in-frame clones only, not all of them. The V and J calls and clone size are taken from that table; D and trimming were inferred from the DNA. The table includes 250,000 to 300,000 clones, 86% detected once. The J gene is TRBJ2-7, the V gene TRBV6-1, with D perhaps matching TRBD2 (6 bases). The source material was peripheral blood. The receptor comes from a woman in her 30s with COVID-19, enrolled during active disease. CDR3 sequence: CASSESAGSAYEQYF. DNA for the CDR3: TGTGCCAGCAGTGAATCGGCGGGGTCTGCCTACGAGCAGTACTTC.